What follows are 7 T cell receptor beta chains derived from one specimen sequenced in a study of shared clonotypes between healthy human individuals (dated by TCRdb to the early 2020s). The library was prepared using the immunoSEQ multiplex PCR assay. In TCRdb, the immuneACCESS table is reduced to in-frame sequences with V and J assigned. These tables do not hold every clone; where another copy was compared, an unresolved V gene accounts for under half, and the others remain unexplained. The sample table contains 85,000 to 100,000 clones; only one count was recorded for 68% of them. Jointly, the top ten make up 50% of the sample. Sample: memory CD8+ T cells sorted from blood. The cell subset or site label of this sample denotes: CD45RO+ cells pooled with CCR7-negative TemRA cells. The source of these receptors is a young man in good health.

V is TRBV10-1 and J is TRBJ2-7, with TRBD1 matching 7 bases. Germline-derived CDR1 and CDR2 are WNHNN and SYGVQD (reference sequence). With V trimmed by 3 bases and J by 3 bases, 5 bases remained unmatched. The CDR3 covers 14 residues. The CDR3 bases are TGCGCCAGCAGTGATCCAGGGGGAGACTACGAGCAGTACTTC. This encodes CASSDPGGDYEQYF.

The V gene is TRBV2, the J gene TRBJ1-5; 8 nucleotides line up with TRBD1. The CDR3 is 13 amino acids. Germline V gene sequence: CDR1 SNHLY, CDR2 FYNNEI. The junction had 5 bases not matched to a gene; V was cut back by 8 bases and J by 5 bases. The DNA for the CDR3 is TGTGCCAGCCAGACAGGGGAAGATCAGCCCCAGCATTTT. Amino acids: CASQTGEDQPQHF.

The CDR3 is CAISDQSEQFF. CDR3 DNA: TGTGCCATCTCGGATCAAAGTGAGCAGTTCTTC. The rearrangement links TRBV10-3 to TRBJ2-1, with no clear D. The germline V gene encodes CDR1 ENHRY and CDR2 SYGVKD. CDR3 length equals 11 residues. V was shortened by 8 bases and J by 9 bases, with 11 bases between the two germline ends.

The gene calls are TRBV28 and TRBJ2-7, with a tentative D call TRBD2 (5 bases). Germline CDR1 reads MDHEN; CDR2 reads SYDVKM. V was cut by 1 base and J by 3 bases, with 22 bases left in between. The CDR3 contains 18 residues. The CDR3 nucleotides are TGTGCCAGCAGTTTATCCAGCGCCCGGCCGGGATTCAACTACGAGCAGTACTTC. It yields the protein CASSLSSARPGFNYEQYF.

The chain couples TRBV10-2 to TRBJ2-7, with unresolved D. Looked up from germline, CDR1 is WSHSY and CDR2 is SAAADI. The CDR3 is 11 residues long. Trimming left V 4 bases short and J 4 bases short, with 5 bases between. CDR3 in DNA: TGCGCCAGCAGTGGTCAATACGAGCAGTACTTC. It codes for CASSGQYEQYF.

This clone rates as medium-sized (0.01 to 0.1%). At the DNA level, this CDR3 is encoded by other sequences in the same sample as well. This rearrangement joins TRBV14 to TRBJ2-1; 9 bases are a match to TRBD2. The CDR3 consists of 16 residues. The V gene's germline CDR1 is SGHDN and CDR2 FVKESK. Trimming took 5 bases from V and 3 from J; bases not matched to a gene: 8. CDR3: CASSDRLAGDYNEQFF. The CDR3 DNA reads as TGTGCCAGCAGCGACCGGTTAGCGGGGGACTACAATGAGCAGTTCTTC.

The chain has TRBV7-9 and TRBJ2-1; no definite D call. Trimming left V 4 bases short and J 7 bases short, with 14 bases between. The germline V gene has CDR1 SEHNR and CDR2 FQNEAQ (reference sequence). This CDR3 has 14 amino acids. CDR3 nucleotides: TGTGCCAGCAGCTCACCCCCCGAAAGGAATGAGCAGTTCTTC. Translated: CASSSPPERNEQFF.